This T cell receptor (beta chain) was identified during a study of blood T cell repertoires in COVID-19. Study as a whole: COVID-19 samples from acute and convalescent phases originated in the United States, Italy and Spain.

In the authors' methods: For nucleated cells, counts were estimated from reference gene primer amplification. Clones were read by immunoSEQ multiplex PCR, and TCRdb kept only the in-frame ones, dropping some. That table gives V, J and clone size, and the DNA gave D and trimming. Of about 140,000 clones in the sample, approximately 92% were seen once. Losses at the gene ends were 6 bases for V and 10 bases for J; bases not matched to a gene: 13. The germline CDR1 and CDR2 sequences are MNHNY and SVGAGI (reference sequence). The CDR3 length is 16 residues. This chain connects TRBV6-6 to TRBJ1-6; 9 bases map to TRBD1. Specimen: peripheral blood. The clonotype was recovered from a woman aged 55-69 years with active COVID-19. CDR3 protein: CASSPTNRGQGSPLHF. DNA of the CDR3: TGTGCCAGCAGCCCCACTAACAGGGGACAGGGATCACCCCTCCACTTT.